A selection of T cell receptor beta chains follows, all from one sample in a study of CD8 T cells in Susac syndrome. TCRdb redid the calling of the immunoSEQ multiplex PCR reads with MiXCR, one entry per CDR3 protein. The sample consists of some 80,000 distinct CDR3 sequences, around 94% of them appearing once. Sequenced sample: CD8+ T cells from PBMCs. These TCRs come from a human donor in good health. The CDR3 runs from the conserved cysteine through the conserved F or W. Fields, in order: V gene, CDR3 protein.

V gene: TRBV9
CDR3 protein: CASSESLRSSYNEQFF

V gene: TRBV7-7
CDR3 protein: CASSPGTGYNEQFF

V gene: TRBV23-1
CDR3 protein: CASSQYRMRTGGYYNEQFF

V gene: TRBV27
CDR3 protein: CASSLFLLGRGYNEQFF

V gene: TRBV5-6
CDR3 protein: CASSLGRPGGPRNTEAFF

V gene: TRBV4-1
CDR3 protein: CASSQGSGWGDEQFF

V gene: TRBV3-1
CDR3 protein: CASSPGHLWTANSPLHF

V gene: TRBV7-8
CDR3 protein: CASSSNPGGGQPQHF

V gene: TRBV4-3
CDR3 protein: CASSRGSEQYF

V gene: TRBV27
CDR3 protein: CASRDGQSYEQYF